A single sample gave rise to the 22 T cell receptor beta chains below, sequenced in a study of cytomegalovirus exposure and HLA in healthy donors. PCR amplification relied on 60 Vbeta primers (plus 13 Jbeta primers). Clones were read by immunoSEQ multiplex PCR, and TCRdb kept only the in-frame ones, dropping some. The data show around 120,000 clones, with around three quarters seen just once and more than 3% held by the top ten. The source material was PBMCs. The receptors derive from a male donor in good health and CMV-seronegative.

The chain has TRBV5-1 and TRBJ2-5; 7 bases fit TRBD1. CDR1 is SGHRS, CDR2 YFSETQ, per germline. This CDR3 region has 16 residues. V trimming: 3 bases; J trimming: 2 bases; junction bases outside the gene matches: 10. DNA for the CDR3: TGCGCCAGCAGCTATACCGGGACAGTGGGACAAGAGACCCAGTACTTC. Protein sequence: CASSYTGTVGQETQYF. Variable domain in full (rest from reference TRBV5-1 and TRBJ2-5): KAGVTQTPRYLIKTRGQQVTLSCSPISGHRSVSWYQQTPGQGLQFLFEYFSETQRNKGNFPGRFSGRQFSNSRSEMNVSTLELGDSALYLCASSYTGTVGQETQYFGPGTRLLVL.

This chain connects TRBV30 to TRBJ2-5; D is uncertain. This CDR3 contains 13 residues. The V gene's germline CDR1 is GTSNPN and CDR2 SVGIG (reference sequence). Trimming shortened V by 2 bases and J by 2 bases, and 9 bases separated the two germline ends. CDR3 nucleotide sequence: TGTGCCTGGAGTACAAATTCTCAAGAGACCCAGTACTTC. Translated: CAWSTNSQETQYF.

The V gene is TRBV15, the J gene TRBJ1-1; a possible D gene is TRBD1 (5 bases). The V and J ends lost 3 bases and 4 bases respectively, with 12 bases between them. Germline lookup yields CDR1 LNHNV and CDR2 YYDKDF (reference sequence). The CDR3 sequence is 14 residues long. This chain's CDR3 is CATSSAEGATEAFF. In DNA, the CDR3 is TGTGCCACCAGCAGTGCCGAAGGGGCCACTGAAGCTTTCTTT.

There are a few counts of this clone. The V gene is TRBV5-1, the J gene TRBJ1-5; TRBD1 aligns across 8 bases. Unmatched junction bases numbered 5, after V lost 1 base and J lost 5 bases. This CDR3 has 15 residues. CDR1 is SGHRS and CDR2 is YFSETQ in the germline V gene. The CDR3 DNA is TGCGCCAGCAGCTTGCAGGGGGCGACAGATCAGCCCCAGCATTTT. This gives the protein CASSLQGATDQPQHF.

J is TRBJ2-5 and V is TRBV27, with TRBD1 matching over 7 bases. The end of the DNA aligns better with TRBJ2-7, so the J call may be wrong. The V gene's germline CDR1 is MNHEY and CDR2 SMNVEV (reference sequence). This CDR3 spans 16 amino acids. The CDR3 protein is CASSFSVGDSLYEQYF. DNA of the CDR3: TGTGCCAGCAGTTTTAGTGTAGGGGACAGCCTCTACGAGCAGTACTTC.

This clone was found a few times. The chain links TRBV5-5 to TRBJ2-7, with D uncertain. CDR1 is SGHKS and CDR2 is YYEKEE in the germline V gene (reference sequence). The V end lost 0 bases, the J end lost 1 base, and 8 bases lay between the germline ends. The CDR3 runs to 14 residues. This CDR3 reads CASSLAAASYEQYF. CDR3 sequence (DNA): TGTGCCAGCAGCTTGGCGGCAGCGTCCTACGAGCAGTACTTC.

CDR3 bases: TGTGCCAGTAGTATACTAGCGGGGGGTACCTACGAGCAGTACTTC. Protein: CASSILAGGTYEQYF. The chain uses TRBV19 and TRBJ2-7; 11 bases are shared with TRBD2. Losses at the gene ends were 2 bases for V and 2 bases for J; bases not matched to a gene: 2. Per the germline V gene, CDR1 is LNHDA and CDR2 is SQIVND (reference sequence). The CDR3 has 15 residues.

The J gene is TRBJ2-1, the V gene TRBV7-9, with D possibly TRBD2 on 5 matching bases. The V and J ends lost 3 bases and 9 bases respectively, with 15 bases between them. This CDR3 spans 14 amino acids. CDR1 SEHNR and CDR2 FQNEAQ come from the germline V gene (reference sequence). The CDR3 DNA is TGTGCCAGCAGCTTTTGGCCCGAGGAGGCTGAGCAGTTCTTC. It codes for CASSFWPEEAEQFF.

Of note for this clone: The junction departs from germline at one end; a sequencing error may be responsible. V gene TRBV7-9 combines with J gene TRBJ2-1, with 11 bases aligning to TRBD2. Germline V gene sequence: CDR1 SEHNR, CDR2 FQNEAQ (reference sequence). CDR3 length: 13 amino acids. Written as DNA, the CDR3 is TGTTCCAGCAGCTTAGGGACTAGCGGTGAGCAGTTCTTC. Encoded protein: CSSSLGTSGEQFF.

This chain links TRBV10-3 with TRBJ1-1, with a weak D call TRBD1 (6 bases). This CDR3 region has 13 residues. Germline V CDR1 and CDR2: ENHRY, SYGVKD. The V end was cut by 6 bases, the J end by 1 base, with 9 bases between. The CDR3 loop reads CAISPDRNTEAFF. The DNA for the CDR3 is TGTGCCATCAGCCCGGACAGGAACACTGAAGCTTTCTTT.

The chain couples TRBV19 to TRBJ1-5; 7 bases are shared with TRBD1. This CDR3 is 15 amino acids long. Germline V CDR1 and CDR2: LNHDA, SQIVND (reference sequence). J was trimmed by 1 base and V by 4 bases; bases with no gene match: 4. Here the CDR3 DNA reads TGTGCCAGTAGTACCCGACAGGGCAGCAATCAGCCCCAGCATTTT. It specifies CASSTRQGSNQPQHF.

This sequence joins TRBV7-9 and TRBJ1-2, with D perhaps TRBD1 (6 bases). The CDR3 has 15 residues. The germline CDR1 and CDR2 sequences are SEHNR and FQNEAQ (reference sequence). V was shortened by 5 bases and J by 6 bases, with 19 bases between the two germline ends. DNA of the CDR3: TGTGCCAGCAGCGTCAGGGGTGAGGGATCCGATGGCTACACCTTC. Translation gives CASSVRGEGSDGYTF.

The chain recombines TRBV25-1 with TRBJ1-2; a possible D gene is TRBD1 (5 bases). With 6 bases removed from V and 2 bases from J, the gap between germline ends came to 13 bases. The CDR3 consists of 14 residues. Germline V CDR1 and CDR2: MGHDK, SYGVNS. CDR3 amino acids: CASSRRGLNYGYTF. DNA of the CDR3: TGTGCCAGCAGCCGGCGGGGGTTAAACTATGGCTACACCTTC.

The V and J genes are TRBV20-1 and TRBJ2-7, with unresolved D. The CDR3 has 11 amino acids. V gave up 5 bases and J gave up 3 bases, with 8 bases separating them. CDR1 and CDR2 from the germline V gene are DFQATT and SNEGSKA (reference sequence). The CDR3 reads CSAARDYEQYF. The CDR3 coding sequence is TGCAGTGCTGCAAGAGACTACGAGCAGTACTTC.

This clone was observed once. The gene calls are TRBV11-2 and TRBJ2-6; no definite D call. Deletions cut 1 base from V and 1 base from J, with 17 bases between. The CDR3 runs to 19 residues. Germline V lookup: CDR1 SGHAT, CDR2 FQNNGV. CDR3 sequence: CASSLVTGPKHSGANVLTF. CDR3 nucleotides: TGTGCCAGCAGCTTAGTGACGGGTCCAAAGCATTCTGGGGCCAACGTCCTGACTTTC.

The chain couples TRBV7-9 to TRBJ1-4; 7 nucleotides agree with TRBD1. Germline assignment: CDR1 SEHNR and CDR2 FQNEAQ (reference sequence). V gave up 5 bases and J gave up 3 bases; unmatched junction bases: 9. This CDR3 has 16 amino acids. CDR3 bases: TGTGCCAGCAGCCCACAGGGGCCCGTGGCTAATGAAAAACTGTTTTTT. Amino acids: CASSPQGPVANEKLFF.

The V and J genes are TRBV11-2 and TRBJ2-2, with 8 bases matching TRBD2. V dropped 3 bases and J dropped 4; count of bases not matched to a gene: 4. Germline CDR1 and CDR2: SGHAT and FQNNGV. This CDR3 has 15 amino acids. The CDR3 loop is CASSFRGGRTGELFF. DNA for the CDR3: TGTGCCAGCAGCTTCCGGGGGGGCCGCACCGGGGAGCTGTTTTTT.

This clone was seen more than once but under ten times. V gene TRBV30 combines with J gene TRBJ2-4; TRBD1 matches 7 bases. After removal of 5 bases from V and 7 bases from J, the junction contained 2 bases not matched to a gene. This CDR3 spans 11 amino acids. Germline CDR1 is GTSNPN and CDR2 is SVGIG (reference sequence). The CDR3 loop reads CAWGQVNIQYF. As DNA, the CDR3 is TGTGCCTGGGGACAGGTGAACATTCAGTACTTC. Full variable domain (rest looked up from reference TRBV30 and TRBJ2-4): SQTIHQWPATLVQPVGSPLSLECTVEGTSNPNLYWYRQAAGRGLQLLFYSVGIGQISSEVPQNLSASRPQDRQFILSSKKLLLSDSGFYLCAWGQVNIQYFGAGTRLSVL.

This chain links TRBV5-8 with TRBJ2-5, with a weak D call TRBD2 (5 bases). CDR3 length equals 14 residues. Trimming shortened V by 4 bases and J by 5 bases, and 15 bases separated the two germline ends. Germline V gene data show CDR1 as SGHTS and CDR2 as YDEGEE. CDR3 sequence (DNA): TGTGCCAGCAGCCCGAGGGTTTTTCAGGAGACCCAGTACTTC. Translated, it gives CASSPRVFQETQYF.

The chain recombines TRBV2 with TRBJ2-1; 8 bases map to TRBD2. The CDR3 is 14 residues long. With V trimmed by 7 bases and J by 4 bases, 6 bases remained unmatched. Per the germline V gene, CDR1 is SNHLY and CDR2 is FYNNEI. The CDR3 bases are TGTGCCAGCAAGACCAGCGGGAGTTACAATGAGCAGTTCTTC. Its protein product is CASKTSGSYNEQFF.

This rearrangement joins TRBV7-2 to TRBJ1-6, with D hard to call. Germline loops: CDR1 SGHTA, CDR2 FQGNSA. This CDR3 has 15 amino acids. Trimming removed 1 base at V and 9 bases at J, with 13 bases between. DNA for the CDR3: TGTGCCAGCAGCTTAGAGTCGGGTCTGGGTTCACCCCTCCACTTT. Protein: CASSLESGLGSPLHF. The entire variable domain, with the rest obtained from reference TRBV7-2 and TRBJ1-6, is as follows: GAGVSQSPSNKVTEKGKDVELRCDPISGHTALYWYRQSLGQGLEFLIYFQGNSAPDKSGLPSDRFSAERTGGSVSTLTIQRTQQEDSAVYLCASSLESGLGSPLHFGNGTRLTVT.

The rearrangement uses TRBV5-6 and TRBJ1-2; D might be TRBD1 (5 bases). The germline gives CDR1 SGHDT, CDR2 YYEEEE. The V and J ends lost 3 bases and 8 bases respectively, with 11 bases between them. The length of the CDR3 is 12 residues. CDR3 region: CASSSQDRGYTF. The DNA of the CDR3 is TGTGCCAGCAGCTCGCAAGACAGAGGCTACACCTTC.